Included here is one TCR beta chain sequence, with context. This sample is drawn from a study of blood T cell repertoires in COVID-19. About the study: Material from acute and convalescent COVID-19 was sourced from the United States, Italy and Spain.

Seattle's cohort entered during active infection and was followed longitudinally. In the authors' methods: From reference gene primer amplification, estimates of nucleated cell counts were derived. Sequencing used immunoSEQ multiplex PCR; TCRdb keeps in-frame clones, though not all of them. From that table come the V and J calls and clone size; the DNA was used to work out D and trimming. The top ten clones hold over 0.8% of a sample with 200,000 to 300,000 clones, 92% of them seen once. Germline CDR1 and CDR2: SGHRS and YFSETQ. The CDR3 covers 16 residues. With 4 bases clipped from V and 5 bases from J, the junction kept 6 bases outside the gene matches.

The sequenced sample consisted of peripheral blood. This receptor was obtained from a man aged 30-40 years with COVID-19, enrolled during active disease. J is TRBJ2-4 and V is TRBV5-1; TRBD2 matches 13 bases. CDR3 in DNA: TGCGCCAGCAGCCCCGGACTAGCGGGGGTACAAAACATTCAGTACTTC. Protein: CASSPGLAGVQNIQYF.